This T cell receptor (beta chain) was retrieved from a study of cytomegalovirus exposure and HLA in healthy donors. Whole-study findings and limits: Reported results showed that the classifier diagnosed cytomegalovirus status with high specificity and sensitivity. Rare TCR sequences dominated, though some public TCRs recurred in many donors.

60 Vbeta and 13 Jbeta primers were used in PCR. Using immunoSEQ multiplex PCR, the repertoire was profiled, and TCRdb retains in-frame clones only, with some absent. The sample includes around 140,000 clones, about four fifths of them seen just once. About this clone: Its antigen is unknown.

Germline lookup yields CDR1 LNHNV and CDR2 YYDKDF (reference sequence). Between the trimmed V and J ends, which lost 3 bases and 2 bases, there was a span of 8 bases. This CDR3 is 14 amino acids long. This clonotype was obtained from a woman between 40 and 55 years old in good health and CMV-seronegative. Sequenced material: PBMCs. This chain connects TRBV15 to TRBJ2-4; TRBD2 is a possible D gene (6 bases). The CDR3 is CATSREGTKNIQYF. CDR3 DNA sequence: TGTGCCACCAGCAGGGAGGGTACCAAAAACATTCAGTACTTC.